This record covers a single TCR beta chain. Its specificity is not known. The data are from a study of cytomegalovirus exposure and HLA in healthy donors. The overall study: Sequencing of 150 million to 200 million T cells in an earlier analysis found 100 million or so unique TCR beta sequences.

Broader study findings: Most TCR beta V segments were productive about 90% or about 30% of the time in an earlier analysis.

Trimming took 6 bases from V and 1 from J, leaving 4 bases between them. The CDR3 length is 13 residues. From germline, CDR1 is SNHLY and CDR2 FYNNEI. This PCR relied on a set of 60 Vbeta primers and 13 Jbeta primers. Sequenced by immunoSEQ multiplex PCR; TCRdb stores in-frame clones only, minus some. This repertoire includes 80,000 to 95,000 clones. The clonotype originates from a woman in her 30s in good health and CMV-seronegative. Sequenced: PBMCs. The chain combines TRBV2 with TRBJ2-6; D is unclear. The CDR3 protein is CASSLSGANVLTF. The CDR3 DNA sequence: TGTGCCAGCAGCTTATCTGGGGCCAACGTCCTGACTTTC.